This TCR beta chain came from a study of blood T cell repertoires in COVID-19 (dated by TCRdb to 2018 to 2021). For context, the study as a whole: Collaborator samples came from the United States, Italy and Spain and covered acute and convalescent phases of COVID-19. The dataset comprised deeply sampled blood TCRbeta repertoires from subjects exposed to, actively infected with, or recovered from COVID-19. The material from the prospective study consisted of cDNA or gDNA derived from T cells, B-cell-depleted T cells, or PBMCs. Where available, HLA class I and class II types were obtained from metadata supplied by the sample provider rather than from assay-based typing. Nearly every sample came with metadata listing a de-identified subject ID, COVID-19 status, age in years and sex. Samples were obtained from the ongoing ImmuneRACE study (first 160 participants) and from 950 to 1,500 subjects provided by 6 global collaborators. A freely available public database, intended as a resource for researchers studying the immune response to SARS-CoV-2, is where the repertoires were released.

Study-wide findings and limitations: The quantity of clinical and demographic metadata differed by source and by participant and was supplied without curation.

On this clone itself: Its specific antigen is unknown. Base-call qualities are not available, and no considerably larger clone is one nucleotide away.

Relative to germline, V is 0 bases shorter and J is 4 bases shorter, with 14 bases between their ends. The CDR3 spans 16 residues, from the cysteine through the phenylalanine. The sequence is cut down to CDR3 DNA, 48 bases in frame from base 1. CDR1 and CDR2, looked up from the germline V gene, are SGHRS and YFSETQ. Participants in the prospective study were enrolled through a virtual design, were aged about 18 to 100 years, and lived in approximately 25 United States geographic areas. In the prospective study, cohorts were assigned on the basis of participant-reported clinical history obtained from a screening survey and a study questionnaire. Mobile phlebotomists in the prospective study collected whole blood, serum and a nasopharyngeal or oropharyngeal swab from every participant. Over a roughly 2-month period, participants in the prospective study had the option of providing additional blood draws and questionnaires. Before DNA extraction, blood samples from the prospective study were shipped at room temperature or frozen.

The immunoSEQ Assay, a bias-controlled multiplex PCR, was used to amplify TCRbeta CDR3 regions from genomic DNA. In the original analysis: Nucleated cell counts per sample were estimated from amplification of reference gene primers within the assay. Sequence reads were collapsed and filtered to measure the absolute abundance of every unique TCRbeta CDR3 rearrangement. For each sample, productive Simpson clonality was calculated as the square root of Simpson's diversity index across productive rearrangements. The clones in this table, taken by TCRdb from immuneACCESS, are in-frame only. Not every clone is retained; where verified, under half of the shortfall comes from an unresolved V gene, and the cause of the rest is unknown. The D gene and trimming were derived from the DNA, and the V and J assignments and clone size from that table. Recorded for this sample are about 250,000 clones; roughly 85% of them occurred a single time. The top ten hold approximately 9.6% of the sample.

Material: PBMCs or T cells enriched from blood (not recorded which). This clonotype originated in a woman aged 50 to 65 with acute COVID-19. Recombination joined TRBV5-1 with TRBJ2-1, with the D gene call left open. The DNA sequence follows: TGCGCCAGCAGCTTGGGTATCCAGAACCCTTACAATGAGCAGTTCTTC. Translation gives CASSLGIQNPYNEQFF. Beyond the CDR3, the reference TRBV5-1 and TRBJ2-1 genes provide the residues; the full variable domain reads: KAGVTQTPRYLIKTRGQQVTLSCSPISGHRSVSWYQQTPGQGLQFLFEYFSETQRNKGNFPGRFSGRQFSNSRSEMNVSTLELGDSALYLCASSLGIQNPYNEQFFGPGTRLTVL.